These 29 T cell receptor beta chains were all obtained from the same sample, sequenced in a study of Ad26.COV2.S vaccination and SARS-CoV-2 variants (dated by TCRdb to about 2021). The sample's treatment or condition label, decoded: 15 to 20 received Ad26.COV2.S at low or high dose, single or two shots; about 5 received placebo; per-sample allocation not given. Repertoires of vaccine and placebo recipients were sequenced from samples taken on day 63 after the first injection. The library was produced with the immunoSEQ multiplex PCR assay. TCRdb mirrors the immuneACCESS table, restricted to in-frame sequences. Some clones are absent from its copies; in checked studies, under half trace to an unresolved V gene, and the reason for the others is unknown. This sample lists 510,000 or so clones; roughly 87% were detected once. About 13% of the sample goes to the ten largest clones. Material: peripheral blood, obtained in a trial of Ad26.COV2.S vaccine versus placebo. These receptor sequences come from a person aged 18 to 59 who received the Ad26.COV2.S COVID-19 vaccine or a placebo.

This chain connects TRBV24-1 to TRBJ2-3, with D tentatively TRBD1 or TRBD2 (5 bases each). CDR1 and CDR2 (germline): KGHDR, SFDVKD. The length of the CDR3 is 12 residues. V lost 7 bases and J 11 bases, leaving 15 bases between the germline ends. CDR3 sequence: CATSAHSGGQYF. For the CDR3, the DNA is TGTGCCACCAGCGCCCATAGTGGGGGGCAGTATTTT.

The CDR3 sequence is CASSRSGGLSGNTIYF. DNA of the CDR3: TGTGCCAGCAGCCGCAGTGGGGGGCTCTCTGGAAACACCATATATTTT. The rearrangement links TRBV7-8 to TRBJ1-3; maybe TRBD1 (6 bases). With 5 bases removed from V and 0 bases from J, the gap between germline ends came to 14 bases. This CDR3 region has 16 residues. The germline V gene encodes CDR1 SGHVS and CDR2 FQNEAQ.

This chain links TRBV7-2 with TRBJ2-7; D unclear. Germline V lookup: CDR1 SGHTA, CDR2 FQGNSA. This CDR3 has 14 residues. V was shortened by 2 bases and J by 6 bases, with 14 bases between the two germline ends. CDR3 sequence (DNA): TGTGCCAGCAGCTTACCCGCCGGACGAGCCGAGCAGTACTTC. It yields the protein CASSLPAGRAEQYF.

The chain carries TRBV7-9 and TRBJ1-5, with D unresolved. The germline V gene has CDR1 SEHNR and CDR2 FQNEAQ (reference sequence). The V end was cut by 1 base, the J end by 9 bases, with 13 bases between. This CDR3 spans 14 amino acids. CDR3 residues: CASSLEGGQLPQHF. The CDR3 nucleotides are TGTGCCAGCAGCTTAGAAGGTGGGCAGCTGCCCCAGCATTTT.

The chain links TRBV5-4 to TRBJ2-1; TRBD2 aligns across 10 bases. Per germline, CDR1 SGHNT and CDR2 YYREEE (reference sequence). The junction had 9 bases not matched to a gene; V was cut back by 9 bases and J by 3 bases. The CDR3 extends over 15 amino acids. The CDR3 spells CATKHPSGSYNEQFF. The CDR3, as DNA: TGTGCCACCAAACACCCTAGCGGGAGCTACAATGAGCAGTTCTTC.

The V and J genes are TRBV19 and TRBJ2-3; 8 bases are shared with TRBD1. Germline V gene lookup returns CDR1 LNHDA and CDR2 SQIVND (reference sequence). Unmatched junction bases numbered 7, after V lost 10 bases and J lost 4 bases. This CDR3 is built from 13 residues. The CDR3: CATKRTGSDTQYF. The CDR3 bases are TGTGCCACCAAACGGACAGGGTCAGATACGCAGTATTTT.

The rearrangement joins TRBV5-1 to TRBJ1-3; possible D gene TRBD1, 6 bases. V was shortened by 0 bases and J by 5 bases, with 15 bases between the two germline ends. This CDR3 is 16 amino acids long. Per germline, CDR1 SGHRS and CDR2 YFSETQ. The CDR3 is CASSLEATGLRNTIYF. CDR3 bases: TGCGCCAGCAGCTTGGAGGCGACAGGTCTTAGAAACACCATATATTTT.

CDR3 amino acids: CASSWESNTGELFF. The CDR3 region has the DNA TGTGCCAGTAGCTGGGAATCGAACACCGGGGAGCTGTTTTTT. V gene TRBV19 combines with J gene TRBJ2-2, with D hard to call. V gave up 6 bases and J gave up 0 bases, with 8 bases separating them. CDR3 length equals 14 residues. The germline V gene has CDR1 LNHDA and CDR2 SQIVND (reference sequence).

This clone was counted a few times. CDR3 sequence (DNA): TGTGCCAGTTCAGGTGGGATTCAAGAGACCCAGTACTTC. As protein: CASSGGIQETQYF. The V gene is TRBV2, the J gene TRBJ2-5; D uncertain. Germline V lookup: CDR1 SNHLY, CDR2 FYNNEI. CDR3 length: 13 amino acids. V was pared by 9 bases and J by 2 bases, with 13 bases between.

The genes are TRBV7-2 and TRBJ2-7, with 7 bases identical to TRBD1. This CDR3 is 15 amino acids long. Germline CDR1 and CDR2: SGHTA and FQGNSA. Trimming cost V 5 bases and J 2 bases; bases outside gene matches: 9. This CDR3 reads CASSRDSDLAYEQYF. In nucleotides, the CDR3 is TGTGCCAGCAGCAGGGACAGTGACTTGGCCTACGAGCAGTACTTC.

A few counts support this clone. The chain uses TRBV2 and TRBJ2-5; TRBD2 matches 12 bases. Per germline, CDR1 SNHLY and CDR2 FYNNEI. After removal of 4 bases from V and 4 bases from J, the junction contained 4 bases not matched to a gene. The CDR3 contains 15 residues. In nucleotides, the CDR3 is TGTGCCAGCAGTGTGGGGGGACTAGCGGGAGAGACCCAGTACTTC. As protein: CASSVGGLAGETQYF.

The rearrangement links TRBV14 to TRBJ1-1; TRBD1 might be the D (6 bases). The CDR3 covers 14 residues. The V gene lost 3 bases and the J gene lost 5 bases, with 13 bases spanning the gap. Germline CDR1 is SGHDN and CDR2 is FVKESK. The CDR3 spells CASSHRGQGTEAFF. DNA of the CDR3: TGTGCCAGCAGCCACCGGGGCCAGGGGACTGAAGCTTTCTTT.

The chain combines TRBV3-1 (or the pseudogene TRBV3-2) with TRBJ2-1; 9 bases agree with TRBD2. The V segment lost 0 bases and the J segment 2 bases; nucleotides outside the gene matches: 5. The CDR3 sequence is 17 residues long. The germline V gene encodes CDR1 LGHDT and CDR2 YNNKEL (reference sequence). CDR3 DNA: TGTGCCAGCAGCCAAGACTTAGCGGGAGAAACCTACAATGAGCAGTTCTTC. This sequence encodes CASSQDLAGETYNEQFF.

The J gene is TRBJ1-3, the V gene TRBV30; D is possibly TRBD1 (5 bases). CDR3 size: 10 residues. V lost 5 bases and J lost 9, with 8 bases in between. CDR1 and CDR2 from the germline V gene are GTSNPN and SVGIG (reference sequence). This CDR3 reads CAWGAGTIYF. CDR3 sequence (DNA): TGTGCCTGGGGGGCTGGCACCATATATTTT.

This clone was observed a handful of times. The rearrangement uses TRBV5-8 and TRBJ1-1; no clear D gene. Deletions cut 0 bases from V and 3 bases from J, with 12 bases between. This CDR3 spans 15 amino acids. CDR1 is SGHTS, CDR2 YDEGEE, per germline. The CDR3 DNA reads TGTGCCAGCAGCTTGGCTCTGCTATTGGACACTGAAGCTTTCTTT. This codes for CASSLALLLDTEAFF.

Regarding this clone: An end of the junction does not agree with germline; a read error may underlie this. As DNA, the CDR3 is TGTGCCAGCAGCTTAGACTTTAGCGGGAGTAGGCCCTTATTC. Translated, it gives CASSLDFSGSRPLF. This chain links TRBV11-2 with TRBJ2-4, with 9 bases identical to TRBD2. There are 14 residues in the CDR3. Looked up from germline, CDR1 is SGHAT and CDR2 is FQNNGV.

V is TRBV5-6 and J is TRBJ2-1; maybe TRBD2 (6 bases). The CDR3 consists of 15 residues. V lost 4 bases to trimming and J lost 2 bases, with 13 bases between them. Germline CDR1 SGHDT, CDR2 YYEEEE. CDR3 residues: CASSPGLNPYNEQFF. The CDR3 coding sequence is TGTGCCAGCAGCCCGGGACTGAACCCCTACAATGAGCAGTTCTTC.

CDR3 loop: CASSFLRRITYNEQFF. The CDR3 bases are TGTGCCAGCAGCTTCCTTAGAAGGATCACCTACAATGAGCAGTTCTTC. The chain has TRBV7-2 and TRBJ2-1; D is unresolved. The V gene's germline CDR1 is SGHTA and CDR2 FQGNSA. Between the trimmed V and J ends, which lost 3 bases and 2 bases, there was a span of 14 bases. CDR3 length equals 16 residues. Full variable domain (rest looked up from reference TRBV7-2 and TRBJ2-1): GAGVSQSPSNKVTEKGKDVELRCDPISGHTALYWYRQSLGQGLEFLIYFQGNSAPDKSGLPSDRFSAERTGGSVSTLTIQRTQQEDSAVYLCASSFLRRITYNEQFFGPGTRLTVL.

V gene TRBV28 combines with J gene TRBJ2-7, with 14 bases that match TRBD2. Trimming took 5 bases from V and 6 from J; bases not matched to a gene: 6. The CDR3 sequence is 15 residues long. Germline values: CDR1 MDHEN, CDR2 SYDVKM. CDR3 sequence reads: CASSQTSGRAFEQYF. The CDR3 bases are TGTGCCAGCAGTCAGACTAGCGGGAGGGCATTCGAGCAGTACTTC.

The V gene is TRBV6-5, the J gene TRBJ2-1; 8 bases map to TRBD2. The ends lost 7 bases at V and 6 bases at J; junction bases unmatched: 8. The germline CDR1 and CDR2 sequences are MNHEY and SVGAGI. The CDR3 is 14 amino acids. The CDR3 DNA reads as TGTGCCAGCACCCCCGGGCGGGAGGTCAATGAGCAGTTCTTC. Translated: CASTPGREVNEQFF.

The chain links TRBV23-1 to TRBJ2-7; D uncertain. TRBV23-1 counts as an open reading frame of uncertain function. This CDR3 spans 11 amino acids. V lost 6 bases to trimming and J lost 3 bases, with 6 bases between them. The CDR3 coding sequence is TGCGCCAGCAGGGTAGACTACGAGCAGTACTTC. It codes for CASRVDYEQYF.

The gene calls are TRBV11-2 and TRBJ1-4; 7 bases match TRBD1. The V segment lost 1 base and the J segment 7 bases; nucleotides outside the gene matches: 9. Germline CDR1 SGHAT, CDR2 FQNNGV. The CDR3 runs to 16 residues. The CDR3 bases are TGTGCCAGCAGCTTAGGCAGTCGGCAGGGGGGTGAAAAACTGTTTTTT. It yields the protein CASSLGSRQGGEKLFF. The full variable domain, in which reference TRBV11-2 and TRBJ1-4 provide the parts outside the CDR3, is EAGVAQSPRYKIIEKRQSVAFWCNPISGHATLYWYQQILGQGPKLLIQFQNNGVVDDSQLPKDRFSAERLKGVDSTLKIQPAKLEDSAVYLCASSLGSRQGGEKLFFGSGTQLSVL.

The chain links TRBV5-1 to TRBJ2-3, with 11 bases that match TRBD2. V was clipped by 4 bases and J by 6 bases; unmatched bases: 16. This CDR3 is built from 18 residues. CDR1 and CDR2 from the germline V gene are SGHRS and YFSETQ. CDR3 DNA: TGCGCCAGCAGCCTAACCCCCCGGCTAGCGGGAGGCGCGGATACGCAGTATTTT. Encoded protein: CASSLTPRLAGGADTQYF.

The chain uses TRBV7-2 and TRBJ2-5, with TRBD2 matching 11 bases. This CDR3 comprises 16 residues. Germline trimming cut 5 bases from V and 4 bases from J; bases unmatched to any gene: 9. Germline CDR1 is SGHTA and CDR2 is FQGNSA. Here the CDR3 DNA reads TGTGCCAGCAGCCCCTCTCGCCTAGCGGGAGGAGAGACCCAGTACTTC. Translation: CASSPSRLAGGETQYF.

V is TRBV7-2 and J is TRBJ2-7; possibly TRBD1 for D (5 bases). This CDR3 has 15 amino acids. Trimming removed 1 base from V and 0 bases from J, with 10 bases in between. Germline CDR1 is SGHTA and CDR2 is FQGNSA. The CDR3 bases are TGTGCCAGCAGCTTAGAAGGGGTGACCTCCTACGAGCAGTACTTC. Its protein is CASSLEGVTSYEQYF.

The chain employs TRBV19 and TRBJ2-1; the match to TRBD2 covers 8 bases. This CDR3 has 14 amino acids. V trimming: 6 bases; J trimming: 0 bases; junction bases outside the gene matches: 1. From germline, CDR1 is LNHDA and CDR2 SQIVND (reference sequence). CDR3 sequence (DNA): TGTGCCAGTAGCGGGGGGGCCTCCTACAATGAGCAGTTCTTC. Translation gives CASSGGASYNEQFF. The variable domain in full, with the rest retrieved from reference TRBV19 and TRBJ2-1, is DGGITQSPKYLFRKEGQNVTLSCEQNLNHDAMYWYRQDPGQGLRLIYYSQIVNDFQKGDIAEGYSVSREKKESFPLTVTSAQKNPTAFYLCASSGGASYNEQFFGPGTRLTVL.

The gene calls are TRBV10-3 and TRBJ2-5; D remains unclear. The germline V and J ends were trimmed by 0 bases and 5 bases, with 13 bases remaining between them. Germline V CDR1 and CDR2: ENHRY, SYGVKD. The CDR3 runs 15 residues. This CDR3 reads CAISESRSGLETQYF. The CDR3 coding sequence is TGTGCCATCAGTGAGTCGAGGTCTGGGTTGGAGACCCAGTACTTC.

The chain carries TRBV7-8 and TRBJ2-7, with D uncertain. Trimming removed 6 bases from V and 1 base from J, with 16 bases in between. Per the germline V gene, CDR1 is SGHVS and CDR2 is FQNEAQ. The CDR3 runs 15 residues. The CDR3 DNA sequence: TGTGCCAGCAGTCCCATTTGGGGTCGTTCCTACGAGCAGTACTTC. Translated: CASSPIWGRSYEQYF. The full variable domain, completed using reference TRBV7-8 and TRBJ2-7, is GAGVSQSPRYKVAKRGQDVALRCDPISGHVSLFWYQQALGQGPEFLTYFQNEAQLDKSGLPSDRFFAERPEGSVSTLKIQRTQQEDSAVYLCASSPIWGRSYEQYFGPGTRLTVT.

This clone has a single count. The chain uses TRBV29-1 and TRBJ2-7; D remains ambiguous. V lost 5 bases to trimming and J lost 3 bases, with 14 bases between them. This CDR3 has 13 residues. In germline, CDR1 is SQVTM, CDR2 ANQGSEA. CDR3 region: CSVSWARNYEQYF. In DNA, the CDR3 is TGCAGCGTTAGTTGGGCGCGAAACTACGAGCAGTACTTC.